One sample yielded the 23 T cell receptor beta chains listed below, sequenced in a study of blood T cell repertoires in COVID-19. TCRdb's table, derived via immunoSEQ multiplex PCR, lists solely in-frame clones and lacks some. Counted here are under 300,000 clones, around 90% occurring once; the ten biggest clones make up 0.75% to 1%. Input material: PBMCs or T cells enriched from blood (not recorded which). Receptor source: a woman aged 30 to 39 who had recovered from COVID-19.

The gene calls are TRBV3-1 (or the pseudogene TRBV3-2) and TRBJ1-4, with TRBD1 matching 10 bases. Trimming cost V 3 bases and J 4 bases; bases outside gene matches: 14. CDR1 and CDR2 from the germline V gene are LGHDT and YNNKEL (reference sequence). The CDR3 is 19 residues long. In DNA form, the CDR3 reads TGTGCCAGCAGCCATGCCACCCGGAGACAGGGGGCTGGTAATGAAAAACTGTTTTTT. Its protein is CASSHATRRQGAGNEKLFF.

This chain uses TRBV28 with TRBJ1-3; D is perhaps TRBD1 (5 bases). The V and J ends lost 8 bases and 0 bases respectively, with 14 bases between them. The germline V gene has CDR1 MDHEN and CDR2 SYDVKM. The CDR3 totals 15 residues. CDR3 amino acids: CASYSGHPSGNTIYF. In nucleotides, the CDR3 is TGTGCCAGCTACTCAGGGCACCCCTCTGGAAACACCATATATTTT.

The V and J genes are TRBV5-1 and TRBJ2-3; 16 bases line up with TRBD2. With 1 base clipped from V and 4 bases from J, the junction kept 3 bases outside the gene matches. This CDR3 is 17 amino acids long. Germline values: CDR1 SGHRS, CDR2 YFSETQ. The CDR3 nucleotides are TGCGCCAGCAGCTTGATGGGGACTAGCGGGGGGGCAGATACGCAGTATTTT. Protein sequence: CASSLMGTSGGADTQYF.

The chain recombines TRBV7-3 with TRBJ2-1; TRBD2 matches at 7 bases. V trimming: 0 bases; J trimming: 6 bases; junction bases outside the gene matches: 2. Germline values: CDR1 SGHTA, CDR2 FQGTGA. This CDR3 comprises 14 residues. CDR3 amino acids: CASSLTRGTNEQFF. DNA of the CDR3: TGTGCCAGCAGCTTAACGCGGGGGACCAATGAGCAGTTCTTC.

The rearrangement links TRBV7-3 to TRBJ2-5; no firm D call. With 4 bases removed from V and 5 bases from J, the gap between germline ends came to 17 bases. Germline values: CDR1 SGHTA, CDR2 FQGTGA. The CDR3 is 15 residues long. The CDR3 DNA is TGTGCCAGCAGCTCCGCCCGTGCCAGGTGGGAGACCCAGTACTTC. Translating gives CASSSARARWETQYF.

The chain employs TRBV20-1 and TRBJ1-2; D is uncertain. The length of the CDR3 is 11 residues. V shed 5 bases and J shed 3 bases, with 7 bases lying between them. The V gene's germline CDR1 is DFQATT and CDR2 SNEGSKA (reference sequence). The CDR3 loop is CSALPDYGYTF. DNA of the CDR3: TGCAGTGCTCTCCCGGACTATGGCTACACCTTC.

V usage is TRBV27 and J usage is TRBJ1-2; D may be TRBD1 (5 bases). The ends were cut back, 5 bases at V and 2 bases at J, with 15 bases in the middle. The CDR3 sequence is 15 residues long. The germline gives CDR1 MNHEY, CDR2 SMNVEV (reference sequence). The CDR3 protein is CASSPAGGANYGYTF. CDR3 in DNA: TGTGCCAGCAGTCCCGCAGGAGGGGCAAACTATGGCTACACCTTC.

The CDR3 region has the DNA TGTGCCAGCAGCGCCACAGCTAACTCTGGGGCCAACGTCCTGACTTTC. Translation: CASSATANSGANVLTF. The genes are TRBV9 and TRBJ2-6, with D unclear. Per germline, CDR1 SGDLS and CDR2 YYNGEE. CDR3 length equals 16 residues. The V gene lost 3 bases and the J gene lost 0 bases, with 10 bases spanning the gap.

V and J are TRBV18 and TRBJ2-3, with D possibly being TRBD2 (5 bases). The CDR3 spans 15 residues. CDR1 and CDR2 (germline): KGHSH, LQKENI. Trimming took off 4 bases at V and 1 base at J, with 12 bases between the two ends. CDR3 sequence reads: CASSRQGLGTDTQYF. The DNA of the CDR3 is TGTGCCAGCTCACGGCAAGGACTCGGCACAGATACGCAGTATTTT.

The gene calls are TRBV9 and TRBJ1-1; D is possibly TRBD1 (6 bases). The CDR3 is made up of 13 amino acids. The germline gives CDR1 SGDLS, CDR2 YYNGEE. V was clipped by 0 bases and J by 8 bases, with 11 bases between them. The CDR3 DNA is TGTGCCAGCAGCGTAGAGGGGACACAAGAAGCTTTCTTT. This sequence encodes CASSVEGTQEAFF.

The V gene is TRBV11-3, the J gene TRBJ2-6, with 9 bases matching TRBD1. The CDR3 has 18 amino acids. V was pared by 7 bases and J by 4 bases, with 14 bases of the junction left unmatched. Germline lookup yields CDR1 SGHNT and CDR2 YENEEA. The CDR3 here is CASNLAGTGNSGANVLTF. CDR3 sequence (DNA): TGTGCCAGCAACCTCGCCGGGACAGGGAATTCAGGGGCCAACGTCCTGACTTTC.

A word on this clone: The identical CDR3 is also encoded by other nucleotide sequences in the sample. The chain employs TRBV5-1 and TRBJ2-3, with D unclear. Trimming pared 1 base from V and 0 bases from J, leaving 9 bases between. Germline CDR1 reads SGHRS; CDR2 reads YFSETQ. CDR3 length: 15 amino acids. The CDR3 here is CASSLRGTSTDTQYF. Written as DNA, the CDR3 is TGCGCCAGCAGCTTGCGAGGAACTAGCACAGATACGCAGTATTTT.

The rearrangement links TRBV7-6 to TRBJ1-6; maybe TRBD1 (6 bases). The CDR3 loop spans 15 amino acids. Germline-derived CDR1 and CDR2 are SGHVS and FNYEAQ. Between the trimmed V and J ends, which lost 3 bases and 7 bases, there was a span of 13 bases. DNA for the CDR3: TGTGCCAGCAGCTTGACCCCAGGGGTAAATTCACCCCTCCACTTT. It specifies CASSLTPGVNSPLHF.

V usage is TRBV29-1 and J usage is TRBJ1-2, with 11 positions matching TRBD1. The CDR3 is made up of 17 amino acids. V was pared by 3 bases and J by 1 base, with 10 bases of the junction left unmatched. CDR1 is SQVTM and CDR2 is ANQGSEA in the germline V gene. CDR3 coding DNA: TGCAGCGTTGACCCGGACAGGGGGCGTGGAGTTAACTATGGCTACACCTTC. Translated: CSVDPDRGRGVNYGYTF.

The CDR3 DNA follows: TGTGCCAGCAGCTTGGGCGTAGGCCAGGGTAGTAACGACGAGCAGTACTTC. Its translation is CASSLGVGQGSNDEQYF. This chain connects TRBV5-7 to TRBJ2-7; D possibly corresponds to TRBD1 (5 bases). TRBV5-7 is an open reading frame, and its role is uncertain. V was pared by 0 bases and J by 5 bases, with 21 bases between. This CDR3 has 17 residues.

This clone occurred a few times. This rearrangement joins TRBV30 to TRBJ1-2; D unresolved. Trimming removed 5 bases at V and 3 bases at J, with 10 bases between. Per germline, CDR1 GTSNPN and CDR2 SVGIG (reference sequence). This CDR3 contains 12 residues. CDR3 loop: CAWDSSDYGYTF. CDR3 in DNA: TGTGCCTGGGATTCGTCCGACTATGGCTACACCTTC.

The rearrangement uses TRBV3-1 (or the pseudogene TRBV3-2) and TRBJ1-1, with 9 bases identical to TRBD1. Germline V CDR1 and CDR2: LGHDT, YNNKEL (reference sequence). The CDR3 is made up of 15 amino acids. J was trimmed by 5 bases and V by 2 bases; bases with no gene match: 6. CDR3 coding DNA: TGTGCCAGCAGCCAAACAGGGGGCGCACGGACTGAAGCTTTCTTT. It specifies CASSQTGGARTEAFF.

The V gene is TRBV6-5, the J gene TRBJ1-2; D remains ambiguous. The V and J ends lost 0 bases and 7 bases respectively, with 15 bases between them. CDR3 length: 15 amino acids. From germline, CDR1 is MNHEY and CDR2 SVGAGI. The DNA for the CDR3 is TGTGCCAGCAGTTACTCACAAGCGGGGAGGTCTGGCTACACCTTC. Translation: CASSYSQAGRSGYTF.

The chain is built from TRBV7-9 and TRBJ2-3, with TRBD2 matching 9 bases. The CDR3 totals 14 residues. Losses at the gene ends were 5 bases for V and 7 bases for J; bases not matched to a gene: 7. Germline lookup yields CDR1 SEHNR and CDR2 FQNEAQ (reference sequence). The CDR3 sequence is CASSRGLANNTQYF. In nucleotides, the CDR3 is TGTGCCAGCAGCCGGGGACTAGCCAACAATACGCAGTATTTT.

The rearrangement uses TRBV21-1 and TRBJ1-2; the table's D call of TRBD1 was not tested on the DNA. TRBV21-1 is flagged as a pseudogene. This CDR3 comprises 16 residues. CDR3 coding DNA: TGTGCCAGCAGGACGAAACCGGGACAGTCTAACTATGGCTACACCTTC. This encodes CASRTKPGQSNYGYTF.

This clone was picked up a small number of times. The genes are TRBV10-3 and TRBJ1-5, with 8 bases aligning to TRBD1. This CDR3 has 14 residues. Unmatched junction bases numbered 10, after V lost 10 bases and J lost 5 bases. The V gene's germline CDR1 is ENHRY and CDR2 SYGVKD. CDR3 in DNA: TGTGCCACTTCGACAGGGGTCGGCGATCAGCCCCAGCATTTT. Translation gives CATSTGVGDQPQHF.

This sequence joins TRBV7-3 and TRBJ2-2; 11 bases line up with TRBD2. The ends lost 5 bases at V and 3 bases at J; junction bases unmatched: 8. The length of the CDR3 is 17 residues. Looked up from germline, CDR1 is SGHTA and CDR2 is FQGTGA. CDR3 protein: CASSKTLAGVDTGELFF. The CDR3 nucleotides are TGTGCCAGCAGCAAAACACTAGCGGGAGTGGACACCGGGGAGCTGTTTTTT. The variable domain in full, completed from reference TRBV7-3 and TRBJ2-2, reads GAGVSQTPSNKVTEKGKYVELRCDPISGHTALYWYRQSLGQGPEFLIYFQGTGAADDSGLPNDRFFAVRPEGSVSTLKIQRTERGDSAVYLCASSKTLAGVDTGELFFGEGSRLTVL.

This chain joins TRBV15 and TRBJ2-3, with D maybe TRBD2 (5 bases). Germline-derived CDR1 and CDR2 are LNHNV and YYDKDF (reference sequence). The CDR3 runs to 12 residues. The V end was cut by 8 bases, the J end by 8 bases, with 14 bases between. The CDR3 loop is CATGGRPGTQYF. Written as DNA, the CDR3 is TGTGCCACCGGCGGGCGACCTGGTACGCAGTATTTT.